This T cell receptor beta chain was recorded in a study of T cells in Graves' hyperthyroidism and ophthalmopathy. In its sample, this clonotype was seen many times. TCR beta CDR3 regions were amplified from RNA. The HTBI set primed first-round TCR CDR3 RT-PCR. TCRdb used MiXCR to reprocess the multiplex PCR reads, holding one entry per CDR3 protein. The data hold under 350,000 distinct CDR3 sequences, with about 20% observed a single time. Sequencing used blood. The source of this sequence is a woman in her forties or fifties with Graves' hyperthyroidism.

The CDR3 is CASSFGLQGTSGSSYEQYF. The CDR3 DNA sequence: TGTGCCAGCAGTTTCGGGTTGCAGGGGACTAGCGGGTCGTCCTACGAGCAGTACTTC. The gene calls are TRBV28 and TRBJ2-7; the match to TRBD2 covers 12 bases. The CDR3 runs 19 residues. CDR1 MDHEN and CDR2 SYDVKM come from the germline V gene. Losses at the gene ends were 3 bases for V and 1 base for J; bases not matched to a gene: 13.